This T cell receptor beta chain was documented in a study of regulatory T cells in long-lasting Graves disease. The overall study: The criterion for persistent Graves' disease was over 5 years of antithyroid drugs with positive TSH receptor antibodies. Whole-study findings and limits: A reduction in accuracy may have resulted from the small sample size. Persistent patients had a count of shared public clonotypes (over 2,500) that exceeded that of new patients (around 970).

Library construction for TCR beta used iRepertoire HTBI primers and Arm-PCR of CDR3 regions. TCRdb independently ran MiXCR on the multiplex PCR reads; one entry per CDR3 protein. The table shows roughly 400,000 distinct CDR3 sequences, with approximately 22% occurring only once. As for time point: persistent/refractory GD, antithyroid drugs over 5 years with positive TRAb. Extracted PBMC RNA gave rise to the TCR library. As collected, the peripheral blood samples measured 7 to 9.5 milliliters each and went into EDTA tubes. The CDR3 contains 15 residues. Germline V gives CDR1 LGHDT, CDR2 YNNKEL (reference sequence). V lost 1 base, J lost 3 bases, and 12 bases lay in between. In this sample, this clonotype turned up many times. Antigen specificity is unknown.

This clonotype was obtained from a female donor with Graves disease. The genes are TRBV3-1 and TRBJ2-5; tentatively, D is TRBD1 (6 bases). The material sequenced was peripheral blood mononuclear cells (PBMCs), taken when the disease was refractory, from a patient treated with antithyroid drugs. Here the CDR3 DNA reads TGTGCCAGCAGCCAAGTTTGGACAGAAGAAGAGACCCAGTACTTC. Its protein product is CASSQVWTEEETQYF.